This entry lists 10 T cell receptor beta chains sequenced from one sample in a study of T cells in Graves' hyperthyroidism and ophthalmopathy (dated by TCRdb to the late 2010s). Library creation used multiplex PCR. Sequencing was carried out with an Illumina HiSeq 2000. TCR beta CDR3 regions were amplified from RNA transcripts. A first-round RT-PCR of the TCR CDR3 used the HTBI primer set with the Qiagen OneStep RT-PCR kit. TCRdb reprocessing: public reads trimmed at Q25 with fastp, clones called with MiXCR, in-frame beta chains kept. Every CDR3 protein is listed once, alongside the most common genes and DNA of its rows. Within this sample are 500,000 to 650,000 distinct CDR3 sequences, with 17% of them counted one time only. The top ten constitute 15% to 20% of the sample. Sequenced material: blood. All receptors come from a woman younger than 35 with Graves' ophthalmopathy.

For this clonotype: Given a much more abundant clone one base away, this may be a read error. This sequence joins TRBV7-8 and TRBJ2-7, with 9 bases lining up with TRBD2. Trimming cost V 1 base and J 7 bases; bases outside gene matches: 11. CDR3 length equals 16 residues. CDR1 is SGHVS and CDR2 is FQNEAQ in the germline V gene. The CDR3 region has the DNA TGTGCCAGCAGCTTAGTAAAACTAGCGGGCGTGGGTGAGCAGTACTTC. Encoded protein: CASSLVKLAGVGEQYF.

This clonotype was observed many times. The V gene is TRBV7-9, the J gene TRBJ2-1, with 7 nucleotides matching TRBD2. Germline trimming cut 0 bases from V and 0 bases from J; bases unmatched to any gene: 5. This CDR3 comprises 17 residues. Germline values: CDR1 SEHNR, CDR2 FQNEAQ (reference sequence). This chain's CDR3 is CASSLAVGGISYNEQFF. Here the CDR3 DNA reads TGTGCCAGCAGCTTAGCAGTGGGGGGGATCTCCTACAATGAGCAGTTCTTC. Full variable domain (outside the CDR3, taken from reference TRBV7-9 and TRBJ2-1): DTGVSQNPRHKITKRGQNVTFRCDPISEHNRLYWYRQTLGQGPEFLTYFQNEAQLEKSRLLSDRFSAERPKGSFSTLEIQRTEQGDSAMYLCASSLAVGGISYNEQFFGPGTRLTVL.

This clonotype was observed many times. The CDR3 DNA is TGTGCCAGCAGTTATGCCCGTTGGGGGGACTATGGCTACACCTTC. Its translation is CASSYARWGDYGYTF. This rearrangement joins TRBV6-1 to TRBJ1-2, with D perhaps TRBD1 (5 bases). Germline V CDR1 and CDR2: MNHNS, SASEGT. The CDR3 has 15 amino acids. V was pared by 5 bases and J by 3 bases, with 16 bases between.

In this sample, this clonotype turned up many times. The chain joins TRBV12-3 or TRBV12-4 to TRBJ2-3, with TRBD1 as a possible D gene (6 bases). CDR3 length: 13 residues. Deletions cut 8 bases from V and 4 bases from J, with 13 bases between. The CDR3 sequence is CASRTGISDTQYF. In nucleotides, the CDR3 is TGTGCCAGCCGCACAGGGATATCAGATACGCAGTATTTT.

This clonotype was observed at least ten times. The V and J genes are TRBV9 and TRBJ1-2; D ambiguous. CDR1 and CDR2 from the germline V gene are SGDLS and YYNGEE. Trimming left V 2 bases short and J 4 bases short, with 12 bases between. This CDR3 comprises 14 residues. The CDR3 DNA sequence: TGTGCCAGCAGCGTGGCACCACAAAGCTATGGCTACACCTTC. Translation gives CASSVAPQSYGYTF. The variable domain in full, completed from reference TRBV9 and TRBJ1-2, reads DSGVTQTPKHLITATGQRVTLRCSPRSGDLSVYWYQQSLDQGLQFLIQYYNGEERAKGNILERFSAQQFPDLHSELNLSSLELGDSALYFCASSVAPQSYGYTFGSGTRLTVV.

This clonotype appeared many times. The gene calls are TRBV7-2 and TRBJ1-2; D is uncertain. Germline CDR1 is SGHTA and CDR2 is FQGNSA. The V gene lost 5 bases and the J gene lost 2 bases, with 12 bases spanning the gap. The CDR3 is 14 residues long. CDR3 nucleotide sequence: TGTGCCAGCAGCCAACTGGCAGACAACTATGGCTACACCTTC. Amino acid sequence: CASSQLADNYGYTF.

The chain couples TRBV19 to TRBJ2-2, with D perhaps assigned TRBD1 or TRBD2 (5 bases each). V was shortened by 4 bases and J by 6 bases, with 12 bases between the two germline ends. Germline assignment: CDR1 LNHDA and CDR2 SQIVND (reference sequence). This CDR3 has 14 residues. The CDR3 DNA reads as TGTGCCAGTAGTACCGCCGGGACCGCCGGGGAGCTGTTTTTT. This gives the protein CASSTAGTAGELFF.

The table lists this clonotype with many counts. The J gene is TRBJ2-3, the V gene TRBV5-1; no reliable D call. Germline V CDR1 and CDR2: SGHRS, YFSETQ. V was trimmed by 0 bases and J by 4 bases, leaving 9 bases between them. The CDR3 is 14 residues long. The CDR3 loop reads CASSLVVESDTQYF. The CDR3 nucleotides read TGCGCCAGCAGCTTGGTAGTGGAATCAGATACGCAGTATTTT.

This clonotype was counted at least ten times. V and J are TRBV2 and TRBJ2-2, with 7 bases matching TRBD1. The CDR3 has 16 residues. Trimming cost V 5 bases and J 3 bases; bases outside gene matches: 9. Per germline, CDR1 SNHLY and CDR2 FYNNEI. This chain's CDR3 is CASSPRTGVDTGELFF. Written as DNA, the CDR3 is TGTGCCAGCAGTCCAAGAACAGGGGTCGACACCGGGGAGCTGTTTTTT. The full variable domain, its missing parts supplied by reference TRBV2 and TRBJ2-2, is EPEVTQTPSHQVTQMGQEVILRCVPISNHLYFYWYRQILGQKVEFLVSFYNNEISEKSEIFDDQFSVERPDGSNFTLKIRSTKLEDSAMYFCASSPRTGVDTGELFFGEGSRLTVL.

V is TRBV4-1 and J is TRBJ1-1; maybe TRBD1 (5 bases). The V end lost 7 bases, the J end lost 7 bases, and 10 bases lay between the germline ends. Germline assignment: CDR1 MGHRA and CDR2 YSYEKL. This CDR3 has 11 amino acids. The CDR3 here is CASKWGIEAFF. The CDR3, as DNA: TGCGCCAGCAAGTGGGGGATTGAAGCTTTCTTT.